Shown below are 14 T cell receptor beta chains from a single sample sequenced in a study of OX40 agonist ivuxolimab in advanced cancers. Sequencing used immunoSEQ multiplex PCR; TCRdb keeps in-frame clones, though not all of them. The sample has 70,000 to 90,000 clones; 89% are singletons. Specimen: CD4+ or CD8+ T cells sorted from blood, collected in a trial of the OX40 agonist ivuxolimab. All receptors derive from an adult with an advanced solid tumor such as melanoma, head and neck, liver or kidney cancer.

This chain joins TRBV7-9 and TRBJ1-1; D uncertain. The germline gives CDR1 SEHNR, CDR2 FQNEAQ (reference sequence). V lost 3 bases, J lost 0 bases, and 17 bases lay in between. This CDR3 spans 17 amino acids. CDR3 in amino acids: CASSLNNHRRMNTEAFF. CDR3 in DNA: TGTGCCAGCAGCTTGAATAACCACAGACGAATGAACACTGAAGCTTTCTTT.

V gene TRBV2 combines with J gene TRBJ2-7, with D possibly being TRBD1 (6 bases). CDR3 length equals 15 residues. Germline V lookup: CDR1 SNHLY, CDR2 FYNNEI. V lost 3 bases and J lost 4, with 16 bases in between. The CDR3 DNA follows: TGTGCCAGCAGTGAGGGGCAGGGGTTGTGGTACGAGCAGTACTTC. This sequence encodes CASSEGQGLWYEQYF.

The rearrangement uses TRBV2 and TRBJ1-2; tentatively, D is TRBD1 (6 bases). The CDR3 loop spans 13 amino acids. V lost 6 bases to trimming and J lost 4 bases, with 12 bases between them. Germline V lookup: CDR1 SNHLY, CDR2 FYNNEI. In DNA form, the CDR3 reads TGTGCCAGCAGAACCAGGGGAAGCTATGGCTACACCTTC. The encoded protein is CASRTRGSYGYTF. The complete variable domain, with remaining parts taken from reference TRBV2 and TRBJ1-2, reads EPEVTQTPSHQVTQMGQEVILRCVPISNHLYFYWYRQILGQKVEFLVSFYNNEISEKSEIFDDQFSVERPDGSNFTLKIRSTKLEDSAMYFCASRTRGSYGYTFGSGTRLTVV.

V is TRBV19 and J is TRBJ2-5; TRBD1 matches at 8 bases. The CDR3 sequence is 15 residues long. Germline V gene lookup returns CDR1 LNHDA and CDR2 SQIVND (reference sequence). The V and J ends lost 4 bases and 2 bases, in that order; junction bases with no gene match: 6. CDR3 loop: CASSTGQALQETQYF. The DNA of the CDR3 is TGTGCCAGTAGTACGGGACAGGCACTTCAAGAGACCCAGTACTTC.

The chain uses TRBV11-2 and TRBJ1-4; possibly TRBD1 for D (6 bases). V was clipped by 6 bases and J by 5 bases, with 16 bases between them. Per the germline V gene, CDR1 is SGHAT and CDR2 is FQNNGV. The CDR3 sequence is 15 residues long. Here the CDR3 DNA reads TGTGCCAGCAGTAGCAGCAGGGGACCAAATGAAAAACTGTTTTTT. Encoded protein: CASSSSRGPNEKLFF. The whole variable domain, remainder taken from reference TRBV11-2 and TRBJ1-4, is EAGVAQSPRYKIIEKRQSVAFWCNPISGHATLYWYQQILGQGPKLLIQFQNNGVVDDSQLPKDRFSAERLKGVDSTLKIQPAKLEDSAVYLCASSSSRGPNEKLFFGSGTQLSVL.

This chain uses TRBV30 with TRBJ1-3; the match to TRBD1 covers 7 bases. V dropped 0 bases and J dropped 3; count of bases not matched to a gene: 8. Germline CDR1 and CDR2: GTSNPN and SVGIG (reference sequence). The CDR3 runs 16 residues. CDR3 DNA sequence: TGTGCCTGGAGTGTAGGGGACAGCCAGAGTGGAAACACCATATATTTT. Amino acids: CAWSVGDSQSGNTIYF. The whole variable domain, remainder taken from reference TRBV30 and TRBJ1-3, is SQTIHQWPATLVQPVGSPLSLECTVEGTSNPNLYWYRQAAGRGLQLLFYSVGIGQISSEVPQNLSASRPQDRQFILSSKKLLLSDSGFYLCAWSVGDSQSGNTIYFGEGSWLTVV.

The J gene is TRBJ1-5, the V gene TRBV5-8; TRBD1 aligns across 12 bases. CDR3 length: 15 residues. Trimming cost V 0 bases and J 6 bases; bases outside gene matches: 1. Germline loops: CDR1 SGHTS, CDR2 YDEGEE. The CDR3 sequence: CASSLAGQGAQPQHF. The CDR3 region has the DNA TGTGCCAGCAGCTTGGCGGGACAGGGGGCTCAGCCCCAGCATTTT.

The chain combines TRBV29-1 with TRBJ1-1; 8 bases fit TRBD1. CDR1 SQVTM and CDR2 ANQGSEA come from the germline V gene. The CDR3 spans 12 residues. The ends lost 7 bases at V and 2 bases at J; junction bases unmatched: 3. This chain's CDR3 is CSAGQGNTEAFF. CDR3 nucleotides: TGCAGCGCCGGACAGGGAAACACTGAAGCTTTCTTT.

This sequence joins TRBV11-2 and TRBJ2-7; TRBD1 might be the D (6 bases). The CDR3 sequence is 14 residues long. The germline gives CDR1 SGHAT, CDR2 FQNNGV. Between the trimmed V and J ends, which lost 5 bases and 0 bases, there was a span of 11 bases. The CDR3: CASSDQGFSYEQYF. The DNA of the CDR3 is TGTGCCAGCAGCGATCAGGGGTTCTCCTACGAGCAGTACTTC.

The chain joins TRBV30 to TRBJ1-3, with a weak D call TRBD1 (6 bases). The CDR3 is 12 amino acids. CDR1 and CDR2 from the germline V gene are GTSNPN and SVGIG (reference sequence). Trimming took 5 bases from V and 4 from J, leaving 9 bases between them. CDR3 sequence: CAWGGQGNTIYF. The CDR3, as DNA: TGTGCCTGGGGCGGACAGGGAAACACCATATATTTT.

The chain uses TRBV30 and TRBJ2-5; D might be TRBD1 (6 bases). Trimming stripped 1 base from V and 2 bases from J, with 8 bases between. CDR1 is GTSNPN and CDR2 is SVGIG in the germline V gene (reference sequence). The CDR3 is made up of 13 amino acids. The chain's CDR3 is CAWSGQGQETQYF. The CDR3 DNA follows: TGTGCCTGGAGTGGCCAGGGGCAAGAGACCCAGTACTTC. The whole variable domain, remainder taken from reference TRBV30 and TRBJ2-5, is SQTIHQWPATLVQPVGSPLSLECTVEGTSNPNLYWYRQAAGRGLQLLFYSVGIGQISSEVPQNLSASRPQDRQFILSSKKLLLSDSGFYLCAWSGQGQETQYFGPGTRLLVL.

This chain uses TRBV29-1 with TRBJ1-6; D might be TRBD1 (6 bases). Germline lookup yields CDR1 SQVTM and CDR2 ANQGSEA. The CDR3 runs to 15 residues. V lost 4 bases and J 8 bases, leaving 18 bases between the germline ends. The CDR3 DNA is TGCAGCGTTGCTGTCGGACAGCAGAGTGATTCACCCCTCCACTTT. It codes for CSVAVGQQSDSPLHF.

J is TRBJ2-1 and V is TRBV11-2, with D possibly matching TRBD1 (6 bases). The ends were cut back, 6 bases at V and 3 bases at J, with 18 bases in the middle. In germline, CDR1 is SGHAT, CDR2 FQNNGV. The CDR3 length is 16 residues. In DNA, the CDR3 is TGTGCCAGCAGGGGCCGACTCAGGGGTTACTACAATGAGCAGTTCTTC. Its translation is CASRGRLRGYYNEQFF.

CDR3 in DNA: TGTGCCAGCAGCGCTGTGATCGTGGCGGGAGGGCCAGGAGATACGCAGTATTTT. It codes for CASSAVIVAGGPGDTQYF. The chain is built from TRBV9 and TRBJ2-3; 9 nucleotides line up with TRBD2. Germline V gene lookup returns CDR1 SGDLS and CDR2 YYNGEE. The CDR3 is 18 amino acids. The V gene end was trimmed by 3 bases and the J gene end by 5 bases; junction bases not matched to a gene: 16.